This TCR beta chain was profiled in a study of response to subunit inactivated influenza vaccine. Each CDR3 protein gets one entry after TCRdb re-called the RT-PCR reads with MiXCR. The sample has around 850,000 distinct CDR3 sequences, about 18% seen once. Regarding the study as a whole: Few additional T cells are recruited per seasonal influenza vaccination, authors suggested.

Trimming cost V 5 bases and J 6 bases; bases outside gene matches: 12. The CDR3 runs 15 residues. Looked up from germline, CDR1 is SEHNR and CDR2 is FQNEAQ (reference sequence). This clonotype was counted a few times. Its antigen is still unknown. This specimen consisted of PBMCs from blood, obtained 5 to 6 days after vaccination. The source is a man in his forties or fifties who received an inactivated influenza vaccine. The V gene is TRBV7-9, the J gene TRBJ1-2, with 7 bases matching TRBD1. The CDR3: CASSPDRGRVDGYTF. In DNA form, the CDR3 reads TGTGCCAGCAGCCCCGATAGGGGGCGAGTGGATGGCTACACCTTC.